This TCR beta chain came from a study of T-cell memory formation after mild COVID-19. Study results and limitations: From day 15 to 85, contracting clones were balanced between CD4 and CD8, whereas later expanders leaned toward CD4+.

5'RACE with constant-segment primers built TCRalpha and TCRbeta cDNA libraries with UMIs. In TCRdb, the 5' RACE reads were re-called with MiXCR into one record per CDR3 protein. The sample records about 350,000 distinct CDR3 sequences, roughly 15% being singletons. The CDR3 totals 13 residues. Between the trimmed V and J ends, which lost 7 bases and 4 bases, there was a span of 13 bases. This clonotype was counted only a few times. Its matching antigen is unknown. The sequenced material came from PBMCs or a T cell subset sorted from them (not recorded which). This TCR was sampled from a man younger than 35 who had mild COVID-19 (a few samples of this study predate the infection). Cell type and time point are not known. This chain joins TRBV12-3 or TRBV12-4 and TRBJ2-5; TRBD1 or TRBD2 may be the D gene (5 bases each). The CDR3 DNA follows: TGTGCCAGCATCGGGATGAGGGGAGAGACCCAGTACTTC. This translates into CASIGMRGETQYF.